This TCR beta chain was identified in a study of T-cell memory formation after mild COVID-19. Study-wide points: Contracting CD4+ clones lay largely in CM and EM, with CD8+ ones residing in EMRA. There were some responding clones in pre-infection memory, which suggested that cross-reactive memory had joined. Clones contracting over day 15 to 85 were CD4/CD8 balanced, with later expanders leaning CD4+.

This clonotype showed up just a few times. Antigen specificity is unknown. 5'RACE with constant-segment primers yielded barcoded, UMI-tagged TCR alpha and TCR beta cDNA libraries. MiXCR, run by TCRdb on the 5' RACE reads, gives a single entry per CDR3 protein. The sample records about 620,000 distinct CDR3 sequences, approximately 18% being singletons. The sequence derives from an adult woman who had mild COVID-19 (a few samples of this study predate the infection). Cell type and time point are not known. The sequenced sample consisted of PBMCs or a T cell subset sorted from them (not recorded which).

The CDR3 is CASSRRTSGIYNEQFF. CDR3 bases: TGTGCCAGCAGCCGACGGACTAGCGGGATCTACAATGAGCAGTTCTTC. The gene calls are TRBV3-1 and TRBJ2-1; 12 positions match TRBD2. Trimming cost V 4 bases and J 3 bases; bases outside gene matches: 4. Germline CDR1 LGHDT, CDR2 YNNKEL (reference sequence). The CDR3 spans 16 residues.